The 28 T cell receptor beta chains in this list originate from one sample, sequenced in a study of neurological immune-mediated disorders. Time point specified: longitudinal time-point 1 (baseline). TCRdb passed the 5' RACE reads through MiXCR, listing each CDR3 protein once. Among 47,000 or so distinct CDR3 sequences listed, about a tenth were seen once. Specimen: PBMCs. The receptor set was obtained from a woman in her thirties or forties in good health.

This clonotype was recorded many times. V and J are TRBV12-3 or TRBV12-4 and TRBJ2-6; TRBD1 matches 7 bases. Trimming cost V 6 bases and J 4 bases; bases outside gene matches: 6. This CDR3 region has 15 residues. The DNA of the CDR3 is TGTGCCAGCAGACCTGACAGGGCGGGGGCCAACGTCCTGACTTTC. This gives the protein CASRPDRAGANVLTF.

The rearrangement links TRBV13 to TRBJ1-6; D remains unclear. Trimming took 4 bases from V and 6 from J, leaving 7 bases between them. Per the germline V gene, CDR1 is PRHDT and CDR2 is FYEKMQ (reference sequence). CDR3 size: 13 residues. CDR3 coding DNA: TGTGCCAGCAGCTCTACGACTAATTCACCCCTCCACTTT. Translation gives CASSSTTNSPLHF.

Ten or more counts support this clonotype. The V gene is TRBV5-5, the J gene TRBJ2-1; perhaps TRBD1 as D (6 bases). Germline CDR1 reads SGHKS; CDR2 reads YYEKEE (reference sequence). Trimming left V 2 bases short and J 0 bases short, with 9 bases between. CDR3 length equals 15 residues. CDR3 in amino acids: CASSLQGRSYNEQFF. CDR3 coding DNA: TGTGCCAGCAGCTTACAGGGTCGCTCCTACAATGAGCAGTTCTTC.

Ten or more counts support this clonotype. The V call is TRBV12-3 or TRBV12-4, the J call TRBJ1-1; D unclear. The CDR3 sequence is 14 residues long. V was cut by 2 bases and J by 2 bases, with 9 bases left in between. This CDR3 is CASSLSQVNTEAFF. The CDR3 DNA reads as TGTGCCAGCAGTTTAAGTCAGGTCAACACTGAAGCTTTCTTT.

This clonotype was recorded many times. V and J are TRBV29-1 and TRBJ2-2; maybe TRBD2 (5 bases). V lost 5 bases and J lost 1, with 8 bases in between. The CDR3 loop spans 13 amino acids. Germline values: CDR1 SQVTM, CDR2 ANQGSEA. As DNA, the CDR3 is TGCAGCGTTCTAGCCCGGAACACCGGGGAGCTGTTTTTT. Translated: CSVLARNTGELFF.

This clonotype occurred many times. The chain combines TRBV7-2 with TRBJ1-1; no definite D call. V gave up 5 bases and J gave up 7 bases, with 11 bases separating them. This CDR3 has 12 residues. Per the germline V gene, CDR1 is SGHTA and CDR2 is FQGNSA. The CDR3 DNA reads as TGTGCCAGCAGCCCAAGCGGCCTTGAAGCTTTCTTT. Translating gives CASSPSGLEAFF.

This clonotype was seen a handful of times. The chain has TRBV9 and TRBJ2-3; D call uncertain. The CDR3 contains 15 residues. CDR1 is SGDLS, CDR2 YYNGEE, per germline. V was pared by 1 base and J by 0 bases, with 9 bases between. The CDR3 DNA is TGTGCCAGCAGCGTAAGCCAGCCAAGCACAGATACGCAGTATTTT. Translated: CASSVSQPSTDTQYF.

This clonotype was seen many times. The CDR3, as DNA: TGCGCCAGCAGCCGGGGGACTAGCGGGAGTTCGCCCTACGAGCAGTACTTC. This gives the protein CASSRGTSGSSPYEQYF. The chain carries TRBV5-1 and TRBJ2-7, with 14 bases matching TRBD2. Germline trimming cut 4 bases from V and 2 bases from J; bases unmatched to any gene: 8. Per germline, CDR1 SGHRS and CDR2 YFSETQ. This CDR3 is 17 amino acids long.

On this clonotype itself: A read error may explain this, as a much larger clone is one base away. The CDR3 sequence is CSVEVGIETQYF. The CDR3 region has the DNA TGCAGCGTTGAAGTAGGGATCGAGACCCAGTACTTC. The V call is TRBV29-1, the J call TRBJ2-5; D is unresolved. CDR3 length equals 12 residues. Germline CDR1 reads SQVTM; CDR2 reads ANQGSEA. V lost 1 base, J lost 5 bases, and 8 bases lay in between.

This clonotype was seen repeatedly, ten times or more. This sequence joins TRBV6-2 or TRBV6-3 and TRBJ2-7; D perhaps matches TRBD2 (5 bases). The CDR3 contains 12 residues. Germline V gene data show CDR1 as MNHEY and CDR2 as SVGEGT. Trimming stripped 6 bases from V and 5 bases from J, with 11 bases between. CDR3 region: CASSFGGNEQYF. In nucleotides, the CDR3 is TGTGCCAGCAGCTTTGGAGGAAACGAGCAGTACTTC.

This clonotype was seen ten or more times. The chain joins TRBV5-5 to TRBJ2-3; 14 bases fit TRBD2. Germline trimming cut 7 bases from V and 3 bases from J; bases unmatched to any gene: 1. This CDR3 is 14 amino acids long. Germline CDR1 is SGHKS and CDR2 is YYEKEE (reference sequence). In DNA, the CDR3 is TGTGCCAGCGGGACTAGCGGGAGTACAGATACGCAGTATTTT. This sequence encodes CASGTSGSTDTQYF.

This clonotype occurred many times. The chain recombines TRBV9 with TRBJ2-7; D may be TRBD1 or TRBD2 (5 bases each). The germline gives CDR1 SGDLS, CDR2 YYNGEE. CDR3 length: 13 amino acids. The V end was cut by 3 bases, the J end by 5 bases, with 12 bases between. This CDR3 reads CASSAGPWNEQYF. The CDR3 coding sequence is TGTGCCAGCAGCGCGGGACCGTGGAACGAGCAGTACTTC.

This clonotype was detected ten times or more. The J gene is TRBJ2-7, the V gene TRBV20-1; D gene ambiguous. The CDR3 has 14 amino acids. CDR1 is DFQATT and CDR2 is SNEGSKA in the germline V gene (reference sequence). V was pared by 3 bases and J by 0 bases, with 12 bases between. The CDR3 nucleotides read TGCAGTGCTAGTCGCAGGTCAAACTCCTACGAGCAGTACTTC. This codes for CSASRRSNSYEQYF.

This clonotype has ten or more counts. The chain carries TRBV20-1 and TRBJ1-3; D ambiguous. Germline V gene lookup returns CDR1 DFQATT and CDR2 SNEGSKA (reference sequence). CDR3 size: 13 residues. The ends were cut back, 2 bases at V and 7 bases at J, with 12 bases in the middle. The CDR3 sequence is CSARSRAHNTIYF. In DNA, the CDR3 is TGCAGTGCTAGATCTCGCGCTCACAACACCATATATTTT.

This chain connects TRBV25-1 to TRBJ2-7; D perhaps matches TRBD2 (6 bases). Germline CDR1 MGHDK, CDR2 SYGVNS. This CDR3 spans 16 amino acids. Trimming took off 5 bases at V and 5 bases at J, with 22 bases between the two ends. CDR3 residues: CASSPSGRRVGDEQYF. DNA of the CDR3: TGTGCCAGCAGTCCCTCGGGACGGAGGGTAGGGGACGAGCAGTACTTC.

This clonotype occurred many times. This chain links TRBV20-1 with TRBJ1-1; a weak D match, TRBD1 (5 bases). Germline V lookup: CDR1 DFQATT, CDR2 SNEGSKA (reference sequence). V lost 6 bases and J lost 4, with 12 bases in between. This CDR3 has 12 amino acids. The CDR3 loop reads CSAPLGGTEAFF. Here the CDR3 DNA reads TGCAGTGCACCGCTCGGGGGCACTGAAGCTTTCTTT.

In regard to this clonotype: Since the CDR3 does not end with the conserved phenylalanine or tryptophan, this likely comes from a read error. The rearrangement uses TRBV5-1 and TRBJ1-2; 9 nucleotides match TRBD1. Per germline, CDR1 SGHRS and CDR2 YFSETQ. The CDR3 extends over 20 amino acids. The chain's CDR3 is CASSQLRADRGNLIVYGYTL. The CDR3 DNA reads TGTGCCAGCAGCCAACTCCGGGCGGACAGGGGCAATTTAATAGTCTATGGCTACACCCTC.

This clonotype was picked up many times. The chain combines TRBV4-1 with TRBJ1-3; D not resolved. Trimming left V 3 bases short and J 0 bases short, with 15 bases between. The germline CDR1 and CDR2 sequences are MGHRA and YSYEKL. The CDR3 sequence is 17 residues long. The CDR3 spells CASSHGRAQASGNTIYF. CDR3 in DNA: TGCGCCAGCAGCCATGGGAGGGCTCAGGCCTCTGGAAACACCATATATTTT.

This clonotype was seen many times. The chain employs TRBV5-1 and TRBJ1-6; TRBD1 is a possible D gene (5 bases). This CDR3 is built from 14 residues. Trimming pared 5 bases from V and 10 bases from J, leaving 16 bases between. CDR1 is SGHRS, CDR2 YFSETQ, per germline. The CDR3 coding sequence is TGCGCCAGCAGACCGGACGGGGGGGAGTCACCCCTCCACTTT. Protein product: CASRPDGGESPLHF.

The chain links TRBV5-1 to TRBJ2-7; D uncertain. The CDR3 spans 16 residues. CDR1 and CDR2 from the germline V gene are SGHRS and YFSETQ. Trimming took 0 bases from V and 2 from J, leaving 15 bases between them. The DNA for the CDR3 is TGCGCCAGCAGCTTGGCCAGTCAATCCCCCACCTACGAGCAGTACTTC. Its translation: CASSLASQSPTYEQYF.

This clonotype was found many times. CDR3 sequence reads: CASSRGAEAFF. CDR3 DNA sequence: TGCGCCAGCAGCCGGGGCGCTGAAGCTTTCTTT. The J gene is TRBJ1-1, the V gene TRBV4-3; weak D call: TRBD1 (5 bases). Germline loops: CDR1 LGHNA, CDR2 YSLEER. The V end was cut by 4 bases, the J end by 6 bases, with 6 bases between. The CDR3 runs 11 residues.

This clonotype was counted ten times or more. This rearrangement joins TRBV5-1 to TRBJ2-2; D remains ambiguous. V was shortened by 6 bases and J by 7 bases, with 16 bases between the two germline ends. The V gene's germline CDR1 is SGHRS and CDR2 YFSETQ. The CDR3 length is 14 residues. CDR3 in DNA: TGCGCCAGCACCGTCACTACTGAGGTCGGGGAGCTGTTTTTT. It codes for CASTVTTEVGELFF.

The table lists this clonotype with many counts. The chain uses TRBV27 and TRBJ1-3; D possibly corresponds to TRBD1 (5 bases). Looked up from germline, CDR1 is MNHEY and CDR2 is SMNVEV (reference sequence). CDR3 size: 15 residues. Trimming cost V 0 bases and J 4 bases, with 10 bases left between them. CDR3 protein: CASSLSGGIGNTIYF. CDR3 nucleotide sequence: TGTGCCAGCAGTTTATCCGGGGGGATCGGAAACACCATATATTTT.

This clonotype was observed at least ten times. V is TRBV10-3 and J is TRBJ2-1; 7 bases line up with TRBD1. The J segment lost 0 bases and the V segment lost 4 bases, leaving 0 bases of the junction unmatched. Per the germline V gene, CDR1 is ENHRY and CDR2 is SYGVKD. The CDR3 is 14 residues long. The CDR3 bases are TGTGCCATCAGTGCAGGGGGCTCCTACAATGAGCAGTTCTTC. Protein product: CAISAGGSYNEQFF.

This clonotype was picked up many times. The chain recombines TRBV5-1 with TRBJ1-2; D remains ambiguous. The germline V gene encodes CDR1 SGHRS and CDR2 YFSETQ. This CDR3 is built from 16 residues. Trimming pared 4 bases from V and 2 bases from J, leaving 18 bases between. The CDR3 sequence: CASSLAQVGRNYGYTF. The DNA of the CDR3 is TGCGCCAGCAGCCTTGCCCAGGTTGGCCGAAACTATGGCTACACCTTC.

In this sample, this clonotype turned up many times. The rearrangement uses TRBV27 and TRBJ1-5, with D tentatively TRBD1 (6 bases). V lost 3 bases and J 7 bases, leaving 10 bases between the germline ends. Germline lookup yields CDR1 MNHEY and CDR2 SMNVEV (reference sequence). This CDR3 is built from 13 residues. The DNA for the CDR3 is TGTGCCAGCAGTTTCTCAGGGGTACAGCCCCAGCATTTT. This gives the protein CASSFSGVQPQHF.

This CDR3 reads CASSTRRGTEAFF. Written as DNA, the CDR3 is TGTGCCAGCAGCACTAGGAGAGGGACTGAAGCTTTCTTT. This sequence joins TRBV11-3 and TRBJ1-1, with D unclear. Germline CDR1 reads SGHNT; CDR2 reads YENEEA. With 5 bases removed from V and 5 bases from J, the gap between germline ends came to 12 bases. This CDR3 comprises 13 residues.

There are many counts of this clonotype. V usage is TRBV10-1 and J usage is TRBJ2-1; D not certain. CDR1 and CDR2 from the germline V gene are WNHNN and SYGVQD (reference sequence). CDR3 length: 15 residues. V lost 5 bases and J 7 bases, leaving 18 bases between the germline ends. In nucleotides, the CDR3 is TGCGCCAGCAGTCTTACCCGGTCCATGGGGAATGAGCAGTTCTTC. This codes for CASSLTRSMGNEQFF.